This T cell receptor beta chain is from a study of CD4 and CD8 cells across lung adenocarcinoma regions (dated by TCRdb to 2017 to 2018). Concerning the study at large: To look at intratumor heterogeneity in the T cell receptor repertoire, the study compared tumor centers against tumor margins.

Points on this clonotype: The antigen this receptor binds is unknown. Within one base of it there is no much larger clone, and no base qualities were kept.

Libraries were prepared through PCR. Sequencing was carried out with a HiSeq X Ten. TCRdb applied fastp at Q25 and MiXCR to the public reads, then kept only in-frame beta chains. Entries are consolidated by CDR3 protein sequence, retaining the most common genes and DNA. In this sample the table shows 9,500 to 12,000 distinct CDR3 sequences, 35% to 60% of which occur a single time. The ten largest clones take up 30% to 40% of the sample. Germline trimming: 5 bases from V, 5 bases from J; junction bases outside gene matches: 9. The CDR1 and CDR2 encoded by the germline V gene (reference sequence) are MNHEY and SMNVEV. There are 15 amino acids in the CDR3, from cysteine to phenylalanine inclusive. Only the CDR3 DNA is retained, 45 bases long and in frame from the first base. The donors were patients who had localized lung adenocarcinoma, which is a subtype of non-small cell lung cancer. The samples were taken from the margins of localized lung adenocarcinomas. CD8+ T cells from tumor tissue were profiled separately from CD4+ T cells for TCR repertoire analysis.

The chain was built from TRBV27 and TRBJ2-1, and TRBD2 matches 7 of the central bases. The clonotype originates from a male donor with lung adenocarcinoma. The CD4 and CD8 labels of this study may be unreliable. Sequences were obtained from CD8+ T cells from the margin of a lung tumor. Per the publication, the cell subset or site label means: tumor margin region. The CDR3 region has the sequence CASSGLGGIDNEQFF. The DNA sequence is as follows: TGTGCCAGCAGTGGCCTCGGGGGGATTGACAATGAGCAGTTCTTC.